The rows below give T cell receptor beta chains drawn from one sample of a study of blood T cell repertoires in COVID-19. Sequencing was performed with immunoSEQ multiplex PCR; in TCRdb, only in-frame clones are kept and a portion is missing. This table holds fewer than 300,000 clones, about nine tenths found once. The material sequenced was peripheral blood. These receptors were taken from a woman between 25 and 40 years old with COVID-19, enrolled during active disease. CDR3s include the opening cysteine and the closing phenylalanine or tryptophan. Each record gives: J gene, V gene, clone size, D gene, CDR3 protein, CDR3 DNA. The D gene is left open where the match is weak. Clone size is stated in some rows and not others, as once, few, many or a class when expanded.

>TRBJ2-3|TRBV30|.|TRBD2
CAWRNGGGTDTQYF
TGTGCCTGGAGAAATGGGGGGGGTACAGATACGCAGTATTTT
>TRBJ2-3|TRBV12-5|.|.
CASALTDTQYF
TGTGCTAGTGCCTTGACAGATACGCAGTATTTT
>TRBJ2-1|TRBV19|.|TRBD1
CASSAHRGKWNNEQFF
TGTGCCAGTAGTGCCCACAGGGGGAAATGGAACAATGAGCAGTTCTTC
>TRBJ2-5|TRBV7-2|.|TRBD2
CASSELAGAYQETQYF
TGTGCCAGCAGCGAACTAGCGGGAGCCTACCAAGAGACCCAGTACTTC
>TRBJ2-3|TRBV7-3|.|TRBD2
CASSSSGSLDTQYF
TGTGCCAGCAGCTCTAGCGGGAGCTTAGACACGCAGTATTTT
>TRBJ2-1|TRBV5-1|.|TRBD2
CASSLESGSLNEQFF
TGCGCCAGCAGCTTGGAAAGCGGGAGTTTAAATGAGCAGTTCTTC
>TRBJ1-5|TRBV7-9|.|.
CASFLDTRNQPQHF
TGTGCCAGCTTTTTGGACACAAGAAATCAGCCCCAGCATTTT
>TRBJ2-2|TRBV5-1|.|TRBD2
CASSENRLAVNTGELFF
TGCGCCAGCAGCGAAAACAGACTAGCGGTAAACACCGGGGAGCTGTTTTTT
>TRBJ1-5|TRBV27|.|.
CASSRTPSNQPQHF
TGTGCCAGCAGTAGGACACCTAGCAATCAGCCCCAGCATTTT
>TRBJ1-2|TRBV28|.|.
CASNGFYGYTF
TGTGCCAGCAACGGGTTTTATGGCTACACCTTC
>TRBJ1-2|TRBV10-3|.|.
CAISGVQNLGDDGYTF
TGTGCCATCAGTGGAGTTCAGAATCTAGGAGATGACGGCTACACCTTC
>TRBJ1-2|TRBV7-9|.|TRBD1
CASSFGTAANYGYTF
TGTGCCAGCAGCTTTGGGACAGCAGCTAACTATGGCTACACCTTC
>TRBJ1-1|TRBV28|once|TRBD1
CASSSYYDRGTEAFF
TGTGCCAGCAGTTCCTATTACGACAGGGGTACTGAAGCTTTCTTT
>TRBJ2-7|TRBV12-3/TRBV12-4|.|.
CASSLTLYEQYF
TGTGCCAGCAGCCTAACTCTCTACGAGCAGTACTTC
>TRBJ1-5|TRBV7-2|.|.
CASSLARFQPQHF
TGTGCCAGCAGCTTAGCGCGTTTTCAGCCCCAGCATTTT
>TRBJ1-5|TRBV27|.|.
CASSQRGDQPQHF
TGTGCCAGCAGTCAAAGAGGTGACCAGCCCCAGCATTTT
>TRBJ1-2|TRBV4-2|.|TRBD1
CASSPRQGANYGYTF
TGTGCCAGCAGCCCACGACAGGGGGCAAACTATGGCTACACCTTC
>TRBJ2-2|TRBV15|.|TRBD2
CATSTSGRRSNNMGELFF
TGTGCCACCAGCACTAGCGGGAGAAGATCTAATAATATGGGGGAGCTGTTTTTT
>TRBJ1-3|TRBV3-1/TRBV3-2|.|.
CASSQKSGSNSGNTIYF
TGTGCCAGCAGCCAAAAATCAGGGTCCAACTCTGGAAACACCATATATTTT
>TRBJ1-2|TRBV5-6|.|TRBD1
CASRSDRGYGYTF
TGTGCCAGCAGGTCGGACAGGGGCTATGGCTACACCTTC
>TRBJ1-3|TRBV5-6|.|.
CASSLARGMDTIYF
TGTGCCAGCAGCTTGGCGCGGGGTATGGACACCATATATTTT
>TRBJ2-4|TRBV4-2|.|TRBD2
CATASSGRAETKNIQYF
TGTGCCACCGCGTCTAGCGGGAGGGCCGAGACCAAAAACATTCAGTACTTC
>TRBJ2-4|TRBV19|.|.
CASKDSGLAKNIQYF
TGTGCCAGTAAGGATTCGGGTTTAGCCAAAAACATTCAGTACTTC
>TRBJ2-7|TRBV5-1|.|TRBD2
CASSPGGTSGTYVSYEQYF
TGCGCCAGCAGCCCGGGAGGGACTAGCGGGACTTACGTATCCTACGAGCAGTACTTC
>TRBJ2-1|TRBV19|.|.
CASSARRGGSSYNEQFF
TGTGCCAGTAGTGCCAGGAGAGGGGGAAGCTCCTACAATGAGCAGTTCTTC
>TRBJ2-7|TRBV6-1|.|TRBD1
CASSDRGQGRYEQYF
TGTGCCAGCAGTGATAGAGGACAGGGGCGCTACGAGCAGTACTTC
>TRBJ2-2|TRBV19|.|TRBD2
CASSVGLAGGLSTGELFF
TGTGCCAGTAGTGTAGGACTAGCGGGAGGGTTGAGCACCGGGGAGCTGTTTTTT
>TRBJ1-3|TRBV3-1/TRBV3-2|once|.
CASSWTSSGNTIYF
TGTGCCAGCAGCTGGACAAGCTCTGGAAACACCATATATTTT
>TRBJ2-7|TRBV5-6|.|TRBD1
CASSLGQSSYEQYF
TGTGCCAGCAGCCTGGGACAGAGCTCCTACGAGCAGTACTTC
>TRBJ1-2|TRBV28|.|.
CASKNKPDSPYGYTF
TGTGCCAGCAAAAATAAGCCGGACTCCCCGTATGGCTACACCTTC
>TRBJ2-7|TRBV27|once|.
CASSFRVGYYEQYF
TGTGCCAGCAGTTTCAGGGTCGGGTATTACGAGCAGTACTTC
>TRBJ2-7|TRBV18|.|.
CASSPTRQGGSEQYF
TGTGCCAGCTCCCCCACTAGGCAGGGAGGCTCCGAGCAGTACTTC
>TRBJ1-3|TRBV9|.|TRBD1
CASSAGTGAGNTIYF
TGTGCCAGCAGCGCGGGGACAGGGGCTGGAAACACCATATATTTT
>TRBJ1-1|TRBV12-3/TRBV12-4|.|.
CASSRGGNTEAFF
TGTGCCAGCAGTAGAGGGGGGAACACTGAAGCTTTCTTT
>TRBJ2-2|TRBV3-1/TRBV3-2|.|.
CASSSQGSITNTGELFF
TGTGCCAGCAGCTCACAGGGTTCTATCACGAACACCGGGGAGCTGTTTTTT
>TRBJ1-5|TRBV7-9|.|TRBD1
CASSLGGRGPSNQPQHF
TGTGCCAGCAGCTTAGGCGGTAGGGGGCCTAGCAATCAGCCCCAGCATTTT
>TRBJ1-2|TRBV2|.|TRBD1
CASRDRAAGGYTF
TGTGCCAGCAGAGACAGGGCTGCTGGTGGCTACACCTTC
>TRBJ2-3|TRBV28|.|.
CASSLSPRGRRADTQYF
TGTGCCAGCAGTTTATCCCCTCGGGGGAGGAGGGCAGATACGCAGTATTTT
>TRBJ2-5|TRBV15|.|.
CATSRSLISWDYQETQYF
TGTGCCACCAGCAGATCCCTCATTTCGTGGGACTACCAAGAGACCCAGTACTTC
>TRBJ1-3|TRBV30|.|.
CAWSTDTKGNTIYF
TGTGCCTGGAGTACGGACACTAAGGGAAACACCATATATTTT